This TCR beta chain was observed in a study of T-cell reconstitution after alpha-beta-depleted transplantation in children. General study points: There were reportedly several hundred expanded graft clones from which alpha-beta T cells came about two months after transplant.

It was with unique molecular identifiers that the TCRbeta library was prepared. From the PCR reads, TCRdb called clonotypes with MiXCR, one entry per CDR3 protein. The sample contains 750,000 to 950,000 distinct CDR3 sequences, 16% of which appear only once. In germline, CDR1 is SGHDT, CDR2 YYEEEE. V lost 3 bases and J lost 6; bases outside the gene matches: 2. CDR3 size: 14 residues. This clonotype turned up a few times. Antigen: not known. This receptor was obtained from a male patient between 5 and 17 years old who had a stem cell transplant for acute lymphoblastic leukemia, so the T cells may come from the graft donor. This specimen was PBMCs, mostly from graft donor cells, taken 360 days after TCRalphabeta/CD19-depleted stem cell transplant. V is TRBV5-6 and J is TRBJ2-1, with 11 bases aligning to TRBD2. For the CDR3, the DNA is TGTGCCAGCAGCTGGGGACTAGCGGCCAATGAGCAGTTCTTC. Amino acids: CASSWGLAANEQFF.